This entry is about one TCR beta chain. Trimming removed 5 bases from V and 4 bases from J, with 11 bases in between. Germline CDR1 is SGHTA and CDR2 is FQGNSA. This CDR3 contains 13 residues. The data belong to a study of shared clonotypes between healthy human individuals. Study-wide context: There were three CD4 naive, three CD4 memory, two CD8 naive and one CD8 memory plates per donor.

Per sorted-subset replicate PCR, input was about 180 ng DNA, representing around 29,000 T cell genomes. Profiling relied on immunoSEQ multiplex PCR, and the TCRdb table lists in-frame clones only, not all of them. The sample records roughly 1,500,000 clones, approximately 98% being singletons. The sequencing sample was made of naive CD4+ T cells sorted from blood. The subset: CD45RA+ positively selected. The TCR comes from a man aged 30 to 45 in good health. The rearrangement uses TRBV7-2 and TRBJ2-5, with D perhaps matching TRBD1 (5 bases). The CDR3 DNA follows: TGTGCCAGCAGCGCCAGGGCAGGAGAGACCCAGTACTTC. Translation gives CASSARAGETQYF.